The sequence of this T cell receptor (beta chain) was determined in a study of blood T cell repertoires in COVID-19. At the level of the study: COVID-19 samples from acute and convalescent phases originated in the United States, Italy and Spain.

Original methodology: Reference gene primer amplification yielded estimated nucleated cell counts. Some clones are missing from TCRdb's copy, which holds only in-frame ones; the method was immunoSEQ multiplex PCR. V, J and clone size are taken as reported in that table, and D and trimming were inferred from the DNA itself. Of 200,000 to 250,000 clones in the sample, around four fifths were seen once. From germline, CDR1 is SGHVS and CDR2 FNYEAQ. The ends lost 1 base at V and 2 bases at J; junction bases unmatched: 9. The CDR3 spans 17 residues. The Seattle patients, enrolled during active infection, were followed longitudinally.

The sequenced sample consisted of peripheral blood. This receptor was obtained from a woman older than 75 with COVID-19, enrolled during active disease. The chain combines TRBV7-6 with TRBJ2-3; 7 positions match TRBD2. The CDR3 DNA follows: TGTGCCAGCAGCTTAGTTTCTGTGGGGGGGACCACAGATACGCAGTATTTT. As protein: CASSLVSVGGTTDTQYF.